This TCR beta chain stems from a study of T cell responses to AZD1222 COVID-19 vaccine. Study results and limitations: Increases in Spike-specific TCR breadth and depth were seen after two AZD1222 doses. White British ancestry dominated among donors, who included more females, and clonal diversity was possibly underestimated. Nearly half of unique spike-specific TCRs reportedly avoided B.1.351 and B.1.1.7 mutated regions.

The length of the CDR3 is 15 residues. The germline gives CDR1 LGHDT, CDR2 YNNKEL (reference sequence). Trimming took 0 bases from V and 8 from J; bases not matched to a gene: 5. Sequenced by immunoSEQ multiplex PCR; TCRdb stores in-frame clones only, minus some. In the table there are around 270,000 clones, 90% to 95% of which are singletons. For this clone: Its antigen is not known.

Sequences were derived from peripheral blood, sampled 28 days after the second AZD1222 dose. This rearrangement joins TRBV3-1 (or the pseudogene TRBV3-2) to TRBJ1-4; 8 bases map to TRBD1. This receptor was taken from an adult who received the AZD1222 COVID-19 vaccine. Here the CDR3 reads CASSQDPTGVEKLFF. The CDR3 nucleotides are TGTGCCAGCAGCCAAGATCCGACAGGGGTCGAAAAACTGTTTTTT.